One TCR beta chain is described in this entry. This sample is part of a study of blood T cell repertoires in COVID-19. Across the study: Researchers got acute and convalescent COVID-19 samples from the United States, Italy and Spain. PBMCs, B-cell-depleted T cells, or T cells provided the cDNA or gDNA that made up the material.

J lost 3 bases, V lost 0 bases, and 3 bases had no gene match. CDR1 is LNHDA and CDR2 is SQIVND in the germline V gene (reference sequence). The CDR3 runs 15 residues. Per the original data handling: Using reference gene primer amplification, nucleated cell counts were estimated. The method was immunoSEQ multiplex PCR; TCRdb's version includes in-frame clones alone and lacks a portion of them. Clone size and the V and J calls come from that table; the DNA yielded D and trimming. The sample has about 81,000 clones; around 88% are singletons. The rearrangement joins TRBV19 to TRBJ2-7; 9 bases agree with TRBD1. The TCR was taken from a woman older than 75 with acute or convalescent COVID-19. Sequenced: peripheral blood. The CDR3 reads CASSIDRGQGYEQYF. For the CDR3, the DNA is TGTGCCAGTAGTATAGATCGGGGACAGGGCTACGAGCAGTACTTC.